The clone carrying this TCR beta chain was detected ten times or more. This specimen comes from a study of T cell repertoires in cytomegalovirus infection. TCRdb itself ran the reads through MiXCR, one entry per CDR3 protein. The table lists approximately 490,000 distinct CDR3 sequences, roughly 10% of them singletons. The ends lost 5 bases at V and 0 bases at J; junction bases unmatched: 2. The germline CDR1 and CDR2 sequences are SEHNR and FQNEAQ (reference sequence). The CDR3 has 14 residues. What was sequenced was PBMCs. The clonotype originates from a human donor in good health (CMV status not recorded). Some clones in this sample may be carry-over from other donors' samples. This chain links TRBV7-9 with TRBJ2-5; the match to TRBD1 covers 8 bases. The DNA of the CDR3 is TGTGCCAGCAGCCTGGACAGGGACCAAGAGACCCAGTACTTC. It translates to CASSLDRDQETQYF. Using reference TRBV7-9 and TRBJ2-5 for the parts outside the CDR3, the full variable domain is DTGVSQNPRHKITKRGQNVTFRCDPISEHNRLYWYRQTLGQGPEFLTYFQNEAQLEKSRLLSDRFSAERPKGSFSTLEIQRTEQGDSAMYLCASSLDRDQETQYFGPGTRLLVL.